The 8 T cell receptor beta chains given below trace back to one sample, sequenced in a study of blood T cell repertoires in COVID-19. Measured with immunoSEQ multiplex PCR; TCRdb has only the in-frame clones, and not every one. The sample holds 150,000 to 200,000 clones, around 80% seen once. The source material was peripheral blood. The receptors were sampled from a woman of 80 years or more with COVID-19, enrolled during active disease.

This clone was seen more than once but under ten times. The chain recombines TRBV11-2 with TRBJ2-1; D remains unclear. V lost 1 base and J lost 7, with 17 bases in between. The germline CDR1 and CDR2 sequences are SGHAT and FQNNGV. The CDR3 is 16 residues long. This chain's CDR3 is CASSLGADIEWNEQFF. CDR3 nucleotides: TGTGCCAGCAGCTTAGGGGCAGATATTGAGTGGAATGAGCAGTTCTTC.

The chain is built from TRBV9 and TRBJ2-2; a weak D match, TRBD2 (6 bases). The V and J ends lost 0 bases and 2 bases respectively, with 11 bases between them. This CDR3 comprises 16 residues. Per germline, CDR1 SGDLS and CDR2 YYNGEE. In DNA form, the CDR3 reads TGTGCCAGCAGCGTAGGAGCTAGCGCAAACACCGGGGAGCTGTTTTTT. Its protein is CASSVGASANTGELFF.

This clone was observed a few times. The chain links TRBV10-3 to TRBJ1-1, with 7 bases identical to TRBD1. The CDR3 runs 14 residues. Germline V CDR1 and CDR2: ENHRY, SYGVKD. The ends lost 10 bases at V and 1 base at J; junction bases unmatched: 9. CDR3 sequence: CATLRTGPNTEAFF. The DNA of the CDR3 is TGTGCCACCCTGAGGACAGGCCCGAACACTGAAGCTTTCTTT.

The chain combines TRBV6-5 with TRBJ1-2, with 7 nucleotides matching TRBD1. The CDR3 covers 14 residues. V shed 7 bases and J 4 bases; nucleotides not matched to a gene: 9. The V gene's germline CDR1 is MNHEY and CDR2 SVGAGI. The CDR3 sequence is CASTHRGQSYGYTF. CDR3 DNA: TGTGCCAGCACCCACCGGGGACAGTCCTATGGCTACACCTTC.

The CDR3 DNA sequence: TGTGCCAGCTCACCGACCGGCGGACAGGACATGGGCTACACCTTC. Its protein is CASSPTGGQDMGYTF. The chain combines TRBV18 with TRBJ1-2, with 7 bases identical to TRBD1. The CDR3 is made up of 15 amino acids. With V trimmed by 3 bases and J by 8 bases, 12 bases remained unmatched. Germline lookup yields CDR1 KGHSH and CDR2 LQKENI.

The chain has TRBV7-6 and TRBJ2-3, with D possibly being TRBD2 (11 bases). This CDR3 contains 18 residues. Trimming removed 6 bases from V and 2 bases from J, with 24 bases in between. Germline CDR1 and CDR2: SGHVS and FNYEAQ. The CDR3 DNA is TGTGCCAGCAGACGACAGGGGGCTAGCGGGGGGATCACAGATACGCAGTATTTT. Its protein is CASRRQGASGGITDTQYF.

This rearrangement joins TRBV18 to TRBJ2-7, with a tentative D call TRBD1 (5 bases). Germline CDR1 reads KGHSH; CDR2 reads LQKENI. V shed 3 bases and J shed 2 bases, with 11 bases lying between them. The CDR3 is 14 amino acids. CDR3 DNA sequence: TGTGCCAGCTCACCTAGTCGCAGGGCCTACGAGCAGTACTTC. This sequence encodes CASSPSRRAYEQYF.

The chain recombines TRBV10-3 with TRBJ2-6; tentatively, D is TRBD1 (6 bases). CDR1 is ENHRY and CDR2 is SYGVKD in the germline V gene. Trimming shortened V by 10 bases and J by 12 bases, and 13 bases separated the two germline ends. The length of the CDR3 is 11 residues. CDR3 nucleotides: TGTGCCACCCAGGGGTCCTCCGTCCTGACTTTC. Translation gives CATQGSSVLTF.